This TCR beta chain was profiled in a study of T cells in Graves' hyperthyroidism and ophthalmopathy. Researchers took RNA transcripts and amplified the TCR beta CDR3 regions from them. With the HTBI primer set, the TCR CDR3 went through a first round of RT-PCR. TCRdb used MiXCR to reprocess the multiplex PCR reads, holding one entry per CDR3 protein. This sample has fewer than 800,000 distinct CDR3 sequences, with approximately 16% found just once. In its sample, this clonotype was seen a few times. What it binds is not known. Findings and caveats of the study: Most thyroid clonotypes with frequency above 0.001 were detected in blood.

The germline V gene encodes CDR1 DFQATT and CDR2 SNEGSKA (reference sequence). The CDR3 totals 14 residues. V was clipped by 7 bases and J by 2 bases, with 18 bases between them. Hyperthyroidism, newly diagnosed and lasting under 2 months, affected patients aged 18 to 65. Criteria for exclusion of patients were uncontrolled infection, other autoimmune disease, pregnancy or lactation. The diagnostic basis comprised clinical symptoms, serum thyroxine and TRAb, thyroid ultrasound and orbital computed tomography. The chain employs TRBV20-1 and TRBJ2-7; D may be TRBD2 (6 bases). The sequence derives from a man between 18 and 35 years old with Graves' hyperthyroidism. Sequencing used blood. CDR3 region: CSVGERASTYEQYF. The DNA of the CDR3 is TGCAGTGTCGGAGAGCGGGCTAGCACCTACGAGCAGTACTTC.